One and the same sample provided the 26 T cell receptor beta chains below, sequenced in a study of blood T cells in healthy people across ages. Next came a second PCR, run for about 6 to 11 cycles, which used a sample-barcoded 5' primer along with a J-beta primer mix. TCRdb reprocessed the 5' RACE reads with MiXCR, giving one entry per CDR3 protein. The sample has 850,000 to 1,300,000 distinct CDR3 sequences, less than 50% seen once. Material: blood. These receptor sequences come from a woman in her sixties or seventies in good health.

The chain links TRBV20-1 to TRBJ2-1; possibly TRBD2 for D (5 bases). Trimming cost V 3 bases and J 6 bases, with 18 bases left between them. CDR1 is DFQATT and CDR2 is SNEGSKA in the germline V gene (reference sequence). The CDR3 runs to 15 residues. In nucleotides, the CDR3 is TGCAGTGCTAGTCTAGCTAGCCTGGCCCCCAATGAGCAGTTCTTC. Translation gives CSASLASLAPNEQFF.

The gene calls are TRBV20-1 and TRBJ1-1, with 9 bases identical to TRBD1. This CDR3 region has 13 residues. The junction had 9 bases not matched to a gene; V was cut back by 7 bases and J by 6 bases. Germline-derived CDR1 and CDR2 are DFQATT and SNEGSKA (reference sequence). The CDR3 is CSVAGQGLSEAFF. The CDR3 coding sequence is TGCAGTGTGGCGGGACAGGGTTTGTCTGAAGCTTTCTTT.

This clonotype was recorded only once. V gene TRBV6-6 combines with J gene TRBJ2-1, with 10 nucleotides matching TRBD2. The CDR3 is 14 residues long. CDR1 is MNHNY, CDR2 SVGAGI, per germline (reference sequence). The trim removed 5 bases at V and 8 bases at J, leaving 6 bases unmatched. The DNA of the CDR3 is TGTGCCAGCAGTAGGATAGCGGGAGGCCATGAGCAGTTCTTC. It is translated as CASSRIAGGHEQFF.

V gene TRBV18 combines with J gene TRBJ2-5; D not certain. CDR1 and CDR2 (germline): KGHSH, LQKENI. Trimming pared 0 bases from V and 13 bases from J, leaving 9 bases between. There are 11 residues in the CDR3. The CDR3 DNA reads as TGTGCCAGCTCACCACCGGGGAAGGGGTACTTC. Residues: CASSPPGKGYF.

The chain is built from TRBV19 and TRBJ2-3; tentative D call: TRBD1 (6 bases). This CDR3 is 18 amino acids long. V shed 5 bases and J shed 0 bases, with 21 bases lying between them. Germline CDR1 reads LNHDA; CDR2 reads SQIVND (reference sequence). The CDR3 loop reads CASSPSTTGPASTDTQYF. The CDR3 DNA reads TGTGCCAGTAGTCCGTCGACAACAGGGCCCGCAAGCACAGATACGCAGTATTTT.

The chain links TRBV6-5 to TRBJ1-5, with 7 bases fitting TRBD1. Germline CDR1 reads MNHEY; CDR2 reads SVGAGI. The CDR3 is 15 amino acids. The V and J ends lost 6 bases and 4 bases, in that order; junction bases with no gene match: 9. The CDR3 region is CASRPGTAFNQPQHF. The CDR3 nucleotides read TGTGCCAGCAGGCCCGGGACAGCCTTTAATCAGCCCCAGCATTTT.

The chain employs TRBV10-1 and TRBJ2-4; the D gene is possibly TRBD2 (6 bases). CDR1 and CDR2 (germline): WNHNN, SYGVQD (reference sequence). V lost 8 bases and J lost 1, with 12 bases in between. The CDR3 runs to 14 residues. DNA for the CDR3: TGCGCCAGCCAGGAGGCGGGGGCCAAAAACATTCAGTACTTC. Translating it yields CASQEAGAKNIQYF.

This rearrangement joins TRBV11-2 to TRBJ2-3; 8 bases map to TRBD1. The CDR3 totals 16 residues. Trimming at V came to 5 bases and at J to 1 base, leaving 8 bases not matched to a gene. In germline, CDR1 is SGHAT, CDR2 FQNNGV. The DNA for the CDR3 is TGTGCCAGCAGCCTCTTCTCGACAGGGGGCACAGATACGCAGTATTTT. Protein product: CASSLFSTGGTDTQYF.

The rearrangement uses TRBV29-1 and TRBJ2-5, with D tentatively TRBD1 or TRBD2 (5 bases each). This CDR3 contains 15 residues. The germline gives CDR1 SQVTM, CDR2 ANQGSEA. V was clipped by 6 bases and J by 2 bases, with 19 bases between them. The CDR3 here is CSVPPREGTQETQYF. CDR3 DNA sequence: TGCAGCGTGCCCCCTCGAGAAGGGACGCAAGAGACCCAGTACTTC.

This clonotype was recorded a few times. The rearrangement joins TRBV10-3 to TRBJ2-5; 7 bases are shared with TRBD1. Germline V gene sequence: CDR1 ENHRY, CDR2 SYGVKD. CDR3 length: 19 amino acids. Losses at the gene ends were 0 bases for V and 5 bases for J; bases not matched to a gene: 18. The CDR3 loop reads CAISESRDRVEKGMETQYF. The CDR3 nucleotides read TGTGCCATCAGTGAGTCGAGAGACAGGGTGGAAAAAGGAATGGAGACCCAGTACTTC.

About this clonotype: Being one base from a much bigger clone, this may be a read error. The chain uses TRBV10-3 and TRBJ2-7, with D possibly being TRBD2 (6 bases). Germline CDR1 is ENHRY and CDR2 is SYGVKD. This CDR3 contains 15 residues. V was trimmed by 6 bases and J by 12 bases, leaving 27 bases between them. CDR3 bases: TGTGCCATCAGGAATCATGAGGGAGGTTTGGCGACCCGGTACTTC. It encodes CAIRNHEGGLATRYF.

The genes are TRBV12-3 or TRBV12-4 and TRBJ1-5; 11 nucleotides agree with TRBD1. The CDR3 length is 15 residues. The trim removed 6 bases at V and 6 bases at J, leaving 7 bases unmatched. The CDR3: CASSFGTGGFQPQHF. CDR3 nucleotides: TGTGCCAGCAGCTTCGGGACAGGGGGTTTTCAGCCCCAGCATTTT.

The V and J genes are TRBV29-1 and TRBJ2-3, with D possibly matching TRBD1 (7 bases). Deletions cut 2 bases from V and 2 bases from J, with 20 bases between. This CDR3 contains 17 residues. Germline CDR1 is SQVTM and CDR2 is ANQGSEA. The CDR3 loop is CSVESLPLEGATDTQYF. The CDR3 DNA reads as TGCAGCGTTGAATCACTCCCATTGGAGGGGGCCACAGATACGCAGTATTTT.

V usage is TRBV9 and J usage is TRBJ2-2, with 12 bases fitting TRBD2. The V gene end was trimmed by 3 bases and the J gene end by 7 bases; junction bases not matched to a gene: 4. Germline CDR1 and CDR2: SGDLS and YYNGEE. The CDR3 length is 15 residues. CDR3 in amino acids: CASSELAGGIGELFF. CDR3 in DNA: TGTGCCAGCAGCGAACTAGCGGGAGGAATCGGGGAGCTGTTTTTT.

A single count supports this clonotype. The gene calls are TRBV9 and TRBJ1-2, with D possibly TRBD1 on 6 matching bases. The CDR3 spans 17 residues. From germline, CDR1 is SGDLS and CDR2 YYNGEE. The V end was cut by 3 bases, the J end by 0 bases, with 18 bases between. DNA for the CDR3: TGTGCCAGCAGCGGACCTTTAACTTGGGGGCCTAACTATGGCTACACCTTC. Translation: CASSGPLTWGPNYGYTF.

This clonotype was recorded a few times. The chain carries TRBV9 and TRBJ2-7; D gene uncertain. In germline, CDR1 is SGDLS, CDR2 YYNGEE. The ends were cut back, 0 bases at V and 4 bases at J, with 5 bases in the middle. The CDR3 has 12 residues. The CDR3 protein is CASSVVDYEQYF. The CDR3 DNA is TGTGCCAGCAGCGTAGTTGATTACGAGCAGTACTTC.

V and J are TRBV6-1 and TRBJ1-2; D may be TRBD1 (5 bases). The V end was cut by 8 bases, the J end by 8 bases, with 15 bases between. Looked up from germline, CDR1 is MNHNS and CDR2 is SASEGT. This CDR3 has 12 residues. CDR3 protein: CASGWDSGGYTF. Here the CDR3 DNA reads TGTGCCAGCGGCTGGGACTCCGGGGGCTACACCTTC.

The chain has TRBV12-3 or TRBV12-4 and TRBJ1-1; D not resolved. Between the trimmed V and J ends, which lost 3 bases and 4 bases, there was a span of 9 bases. The CDR3 spans 13 residues. The chain's CDR3 is CASSLIPSTEAFF. The CDR3, as DNA: TGTGCCAGCAGTTTGATTCCGAGCACTGAAGCTTTCTTT.

The chain recombines TRBV6-1 with TRBJ2-5, with a weak D call TRBD1 (6 bases). Near its end, the DNA agrees better with TRBJ2-7, so the J call may be wrong. In germline, CDR1 is MNHNS, CDR2 SASEGT. The CDR3 length is 14 residues. The CDR3 loop reads CAISGQNRASEQYF. For the CDR3, the DNA is TGTGCCATCTCAGGACAGAACCGGGCGAGCGAGCAGTACTTC.

This clonotype was found many times. The chain links TRBV25-1 to TRBJ2-3, with D hard to call. Germline V gene lookup returns CDR1 MGHDK and CDR2 SYGVNS. V gave up 5 bases and J gave up 1 base, with 10 bases separating them. The CDR3 length is 14 residues. The CDR3 sequence: CASSLEPRTDTQYF. The CDR3, as DNA: TGTGCCAGCAGTCTTGAACCACGCACAGATACGCAGTATTTT.

CDR3 sequence: CASSEGGVTDEQYF. The CDR3 DNA is TGTGCCAGCAGCGAGGGAGGGGTCACGGATGAGCAGTACTTC. This chain joins TRBV9 and TRBJ2-7, with 7 bases that match TRBD2. This CDR3 comprises 14 residues. Germline values: CDR1 SGDLS, CDR2 YYNGEE. J was trimmed by 7 bases and V by 3 bases; bases with no gene match: 10.

The rearrangement links TRBV7-9 to TRBJ2-7; D might be TRBD2 (5 bases). CDR1 and CDR2 from the germline V gene are SEHNR and FQNEAQ (reference sequence). This CDR3 spans 12 amino acids. Deletions cut 8 bases from V and 6 bases from J, with 14 bases between. The CDR3 reads CASQLGGGEQYF. In DNA form, the CDR3 reads TGTGCCAGCCAATTAGGCGGAGGCGAGCAGTACTTC.

The chain is built from TRBV30 and TRBJ1-6; 9 bases fit TRBD1. In germline, CDR1 is GTSNPN, CDR2 SVGIG (reference sequence). The ends lost 7 bases at V and 10 bases at J; junction bases unmatched: 11. This CDR3 is built from 14 residues. DNA of the CDR3: TGTGCCTCTGAAAGGGGACAGGGTGAATCACCCCTCCACTTT. It is translated as CASERGQGESPLHF.

The chain couples TRBV11-2 to TRBJ2-5, with 8 positions matching TRBD2. The germline CDR1 and CDR2 sequences are SGHAT and FQNNGV. The ends lost 4 bases at V and 5 bases at J; junction bases unmatched: 6. CDR3 size: 14 residues. The CDR3 protein is CASSSGGIGETQYF. The CDR3 DNA follows: TGTGCCAGCAGCTCGGGGGGGATTGGGGAGACCCAGTACTTC.

This clonotype was picked up a small number of times. This chain links TRBV28 with TRBJ1-2; possible D gene TRBD1, 5 bases. V dropped 5 bases and J dropped 6 bases, with 16 bases sitting between them. The CDR3 is made up of 14 amino acids. Germline values: CDR1 MDHEN, CDR2 SYDVKM. The chain's CDR3 is CASSIPGRGDGYTF. In nucleotides, the CDR3 is TGTGCCAGCAGTATCCCGGGAAGGGGAGATGGCTACACCTTC.

This chain connects TRBV12-3 or TRBV12-4 to TRBJ2-1; 13 bases are shared with TRBD2. The length of the CDR3 is 16 residues. Trimming at V came to 6 bases and at J to 7 bases, leaving 9 bases not matched to a gene. The DNA of the CDR3 is TGTGCCAGCAGCCCTCCTGGGACTAGCGGGGCAAATGAGCAGTTCTTC. As protein: CASSPPGTSGANEQFF.